The next 27 T cell receptor beta chains were all read from a single sample in a study of CD8+ T cells in alopecia areata. Extraction and reverse transcription of RNA yielded cDNA as the sequencing template. TCRdb keeps only in-frame clones here, not all; method: immunoSEQ multiplex PCR. The table has 100,000 to 150,000 clones, 40% to 55% seen once. Sequenced sample: NKG2D-low CD8+ T cells sorted from blood. These receptors all stem from a human donor with alopecia areata.

The CDR3 loop reads CAISESTQGADTQYF. DNA for the CDR3: TGTGCCATCAGTGAGTCGACCCAGGGGGCAGATACGCAGTATTTT. This rearrangement joins TRBV10-3 to TRBJ2-3, with TRBD1 matching 7 bases. V lost 0 bases, J lost 4 bases, and 4 bases stayed unmatched. Germline values: CDR1 ENHRY, CDR2 SYGVKD. The CDR3 is 15 residues long.

The chain combines TRBV6-5 with TRBJ2-1; no clear D gene. The CDR3 is made up of 13 amino acids. Trimming took off 6 bases at V and 3 bases at J, with 9 bases between the two ends. Germline CDR1 is MNHEY and CDR2 is SVGAGI. CDR3 DNA: TGTGCCAGCAGCTTAGACAACTACAATGAGCAGTTCTTC. Translating it yields CASSLDNYNEQFF.

This sequence joins TRBV14 and TRBJ2-3; no definite D call. The CDR3 spans 15 residues. Trimming took 1 base from V and 0 from J, leaving 8 bases between them. CDR1 is SGHDN and CDR2 is FVKESK in the germline V gene. The CDR3 region is CASSQGGVSTDTQYF. CDR3 in DNA: TGTGCCAGCAGCCAAGGTGGGGTCAGCACAGATACGCAGTATTTT. The full variable domain, rest sourced from reference TRBV14 and TRBJ2-3, is EAGVTQFPSHSVIEKGQTVTLRCDPISGHDNLYWYRRVMGKEIKFLLHFVKESKQDESGMPNNRFLAERTGGTYSTLKVQPAELEDSGVYFCASSQGGVSTDTQYFGPGTRLTVL.

In this sample, this clone turned up a few times. The rearrangement uses TRBV5-1 and TRBJ2-7, with a weak D call TRBD1 (5 bases). The CDR3 runs 17 residues. Germline CDR1 reads SGHRS; CDR2 reads YFSETQ. V lost 4 bases, J lost 0 bases, and 20 bases lay in between. The CDR3 is CASSPGASESSSYEQYF. Written as DNA, the CDR3 is TGCGCCAGCAGCCCTGGGGCGTCAGAATCGAGCTCCTACGAGCAGTACTTC.

The rearrangement uses TRBV20-1 and TRBJ2-1; D is ambiguous. Germline V gene data show CDR1 as DFQATT and CDR2 as SNEGSKA (reference sequence). The CDR3 contains 11 residues. Trimming stripped 3 bases from V and 16 bases from J, with 16 bases between. CDR3 in DNA: TGCAGTGCTAGGTCAGGATCAGTCCAATTCTTC. This gives the protein CSARSGSVQFF.

The gene calls are TRBV4-1 and TRBJ2-5; TRBD1 matches 9 bases. The CDR3 spans 16 residues. Per the germline V gene, CDR1 is MGHRA and CDR2 is YSYEKL. V gave up 1 base and J gave up 5 bases; unmatched junction bases: 8. In nucleotides, the CDR3 is TGCGCCAGCAGCCAAGGGGACAGGGAGTCCGGGGAGACCCAGTACTTC. This codes for CASSQGDRESGETQYF.

The chain has TRBV29-1 and TRBJ2-7; D remains unclear. The CDR3 runs to 13 residues. Trimming removed 6 bases at V and 3 bases at J, with 15 bases between. Germline CDR1 reads SQVTM; CDR2 reads ANQGSEA. The CDR3 DNA reads TGCAGCGTCTTAGATACAGAGAACTACGAGCAGTACTTC. Its translation is CSVLDTENYEQYF.

The chain combines TRBV6-1 with TRBJ1-5, with D unclear. The CDR3 extends over 15 amino acids. V was cut by 6 bases and J by 0 bases, with 12 bases left in between. Germline V CDR1 and CDR2: MNHNS, SASEGT. For the CDR3, the DNA is TGTGCCAGCAGCATGGAGGGATATAGCAATCAGCCCCAGCATTTT. Translated, it gives CASSMEGYSNQPQHF.

This rearrangement joins TRBV5-1 to TRBJ2-7, with D perhaps matching TRBD2 (5 bases). CDR3 length: 14 residues. The germline V and J ends were trimmed by 1 base and 6 bases, with 14 bases remaining between them. Germline loops: CDR1 SGHRS, CDR2 YFSETQ. CDR3 nucleotides: TGCGCCAGCAGCTTGCGGGGTGGTGACTCCGAGCAGTACTTC. Its translation is CASSLRGGDSEQYF.

The chain couples TRBV4-1 to TRBJ2-2; 8 bases agree with TRBD1. Trimming at V came to 1 base and at J to 4 bases, leaving 5 bases not matched to a gene. This CDR3 is 16 amino acids long. Per the germline V gene, CDR1 is MGHRA and CDR2 is YSYEKL. CDR3 loop: CASSQVNTGGTGELFF. The CDR3 region has the DNA TGCGCCAGCAGCCAAGTGAATACAGGGGGCACCGGGGAGCTGTTTTTT.

The chain links TRBV13 to TRBJ2-7; D may be TRBD1 (6 bases). V lost 2 bases, J lost 5 bases, and 16 bases lay in between. The CDR3 contains 15 residues. CDR1 is PRHDT and CDR2 is FYEKMQ in the germline V gene (reference sequence). CDR3 region: CASSLSGRGFDEQYF. CDR3 nucleotide sequence: TGTGCCAGCAGCTTAAGTGGCAGGGGTTTCGACGAGCAGTACTTC.

This clone was counted between two and nine times. The rearrangement links TRBV29-1 to TRBJ1-2; D gene uncertain. CDR1 is SQVTM and CDR2 is ANQGSEA in the germline V gene. The CDR3 totals 10 residues. V was trimmed by 4 bases and J by 4 bases, leaving 4 bases between them. Here the CDR3 DNA reads TGCAGCGTTGCGACCTATGGCTACACCTTC. It is translated as CSVATYGYTF. Filled out from reference TRBV29-1 and TRBJ1-2, the complete variable domain reads SAVISQKPSRDICQRGTSLTIQCQVDSQVTMMFWYRQQPGQSLTLIATANQGSEATYESGFVIDKFPISRPNLTFSTLTVSNMSPEDSSIYLCSVATYGYTFGSGTRLTVV.

The CDR3 loop is CASRGSGDQETQYF. The CDR3 DNA sequence: TGTGCCAGCCGGGGCTCAGGAGACCAAGAGACCCAGTACTTC. The chain couples TRBV9 to TRBJ2-5; D is tentatively TRBD1 or TRBD2 (5 bases each). The germline gives CDR1 SGDLS, CDR2 YYNGEE. V lost 7 bases, J lost 0 bases, and 13 bases lay in between. This CDR3 is 14 amino acids long.

This clone turned up a few times. The chain recombines TRBV29-1 with TRBJ2-7; the D gene is possibly TRBD2 (6 bases). V was trimmed by 0 bases and J by 3 bases, leaving 9 bases between them. Germline CDR1 reads SQVTM; CDR2 reads ANQGSEA. The CDR3 has 13 residues. The CDR3 here is CSVEEAGNYEQYF. CDR3 sequence (DNA): TGCAGCGTTGAAGAGGCGGGAAACTACGAGCAGTACTTC.

The chain employs TRBV27 and TRBJ2-1; possibly TRBD2 for D (6 bases). V gave up 2 bases and J gave up 9 bases, with 8 bases separating them. Germline assignment: CDR1 MNHEY and CDR2 SMNVEV (reference sequence). CDR3 size: 12 residues. The CDR3 reads CASSLLGGEQFF. The DNA for the CDR3 is TGTGCCAGCAGTTTACTCGGGGGTGAGCAGTTCTTC.

This chain uses TRBV9 with TRBJ1-2; D gene uncertain. The germline gives CDR1 SGDLS, CDR2 YYNGEE. Trimming shortened V by 0 bases and J by 5 bases, and 11 bases separated the two germline ends. The CDR3 has 14 amino acids. The CDR3 is CASSVGTEAYGYTF. In nucleotides, the CDR3 is TGTGCCAGCAGCGTAGGGACTGAGGCTTATGGCTACACCTTC.

The V gene is TRBV18, the J gene TRBJ2-5, with TRBD1 matching over 8 bases. CDR3 length: 14 amino acids. The germline CDR1 and CDR2 sequences are KGHSH and LQKENI. V shed 0 bases and J 3 bases; nucleotides not matched to a gene: 0. CDR3 amino acids: CASSPPDREETQYF. CDR3 DNA: TGTGCCAGCTCACCACCGGACAGGGAAGAGACCCAGTACTTC.

The V call is TRBV6-5, the J call TRBJ1-5, with 9 bases that match TRBD1. Germline assignment: CDR1 MNHEY and CDR2 SVGAGI. V trimming: 0 bases; J trimming: 10 bases; junction bases outside the gene matches: 4. The CDR3 has 14 amino acids. The CDR3 DNA sequence: TGTGCCAGCAGTTACTCGACAGGGGGTCAACCCCAGCATTTT. This codes for CASSYSTGGQPQHF.

For this clone: Other DNA sequences of this sample code for an identical CDR3. V is TRBV29-1 and J is TRBJ2-7; D is undetermined. The CDR3 extends over 11 amino acids. Between the trimmed V and J ends, which lost 3 bases and 3 bases, there was a span of 6 bases. Germline V gene data show CDR1 as SQVTM and CDR2 as ANQGSEA. CDR3 protein: CSVERNYEQYF. The CDR3 nucleotides read TGCAGCGTTGAGCGGAACTACGAGCAGTACTTC.

This sequence joins TRBV14 and TRBJ2-1; no clear D. Germline CDR1 and CDR2: SGHDN and FVKESK. The CDR3 is 12 residues long. Trimming shortened V by 3 bases and J by 6 bases, and 6 bases separated the two germline ends. The CDR3 coding sequence is TGTGCCAGCAGCCACCCCTTCAATGAGCAGTTCTTC. Its translation: CASSHPFNEQFF.

The CDR3 sequence: CASKWTGGSDTQYF. The CDR3 nucleotides read TGTGCCAGCAAATGGACAGGGGGCTCAGATACGCAGTATTTT. V is TRBV27 and J is TRBJ2-3, with 11 nucleotides matching TRBD1. The germline CDR1 and CDR2 sequences are MNHEY and SMNVEV (reference sequence). This CDR3 region has 14 residues. The V segment lost 7 bases and the J segment 4 bases; nucleotides outside the gene matches: 4.

The chain joins TRBV5-1 to TRBJ2-7; unclear D gene. CDR3 size: 15 residues. V shed 4 bases and J shed 0 bases, with 14 bases lying between them. Per germline, CDR1 SGHRS and CDR2 YFSETQ. CDR3 residues: CASSPDLDTSYEQYF. In nucleotides, the CDR3 is TGCGCCAGCAGCCCCGACCTCGACACCTCCTACGAGCAGTACTTC.

The chain uses TRBV5-1 and TRBJ2-7, with D perhaps matching TRBD1 or TRBD2 (6 bases each). Per the germline V gene, CDR1 is SGHRS and CDR2 is YFSETQ. The CDR3 length is 14 residues. V dropped 4 bases and J dropped 5 bases, with 16 bases sitting between them. CDR3 amino acids: CASSGGLPGDEQYF. DNA for the CDR3: TGCGCCAGCAGCGGGGGCCTTCCGGGGGACGAGCAGTACTTC.

This clone was recorded only once. The J gene is TRBJ2-5, the V gene TRBV30; TRBD2 aligns across 10 bases. The CDR3 is 14 residues long. J was trimmed by 4 bases and V by 2 bases; bases with no gene match: 4. CDR1 and CDR2 (germline): GTSNPN, SVGIG (reference sequence). The CDR3 sequence is CAWSSSSGGETQYF. The CDR3 DNA follows: TGTGCCTGGAGTTCATCTAGCGGGGGAGAGACCCAGTACTTC.

The chain joins TRBV27 to TRBJ1-6; no firm D call. This CDR3 has 16 residues. CDR1 and CDR2 (germline): MNHEY, SMNVEV (reference sequence). V lost 0 bases to trimming and J lost 0 bases, with 6 bases between them. The CDR3 DNA follows: TGTGCCAGCAGTTTATCCGGGAGCTCCTATAATTCACCCCTCCACTTT. It is translated as CASSLSGSSYNSPLHF.

This clone was detected only a few times. V usage is TRBV28 and J usage is TRBJ2-7, with 7 bases lining up with TRBD1. The CDR3 has 12 amino acids. The V segment lost 6 bases and the J segment 5 bases; nucleotides outside the gene matches: 4. Germline CDR1 and CDR2: MDHEN and SYDVKM. The CDR3 sequence: CASRQTGNEQYF. CDR3 DNA sequence: TGTGCCAGCAGGCAGACAGGGAACGAGCAGTACTTC.

This clone was seen a few times. The gene calls are TRBV23-1 and TRBJ1-1; D perhaps matches TRBD1 (6 bases). TRBV23-1 is annotated as an ORF whose role is uncertain. The CDR3 loop spans 15 amino acids. V was shortened by 3 bases and J by 3 bases, with 14 bases between the two germline ends. The CDR3, as DNA: TGCGCCAGCAGTCAGCTCACCAGGGGTGACACTGAAGCTTTCTTT. Translating it yields CASSQLTRGDTEAFF.